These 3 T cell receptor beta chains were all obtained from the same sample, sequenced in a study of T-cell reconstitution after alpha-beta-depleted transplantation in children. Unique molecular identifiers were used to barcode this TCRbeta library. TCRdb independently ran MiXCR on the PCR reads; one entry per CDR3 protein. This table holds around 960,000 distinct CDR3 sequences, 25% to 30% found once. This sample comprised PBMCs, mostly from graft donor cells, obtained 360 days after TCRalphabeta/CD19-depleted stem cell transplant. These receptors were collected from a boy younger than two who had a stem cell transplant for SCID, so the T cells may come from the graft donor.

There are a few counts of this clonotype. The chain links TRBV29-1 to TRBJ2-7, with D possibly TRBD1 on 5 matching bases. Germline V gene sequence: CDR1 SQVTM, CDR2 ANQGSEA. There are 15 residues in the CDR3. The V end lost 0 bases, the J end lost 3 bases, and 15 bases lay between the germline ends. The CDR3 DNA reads TGCAGCGTTGAAGATGTAAGGGGTTCAAGCTACGAGCAGTACTTC. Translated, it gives CSVEDVRGSSYEQYF.

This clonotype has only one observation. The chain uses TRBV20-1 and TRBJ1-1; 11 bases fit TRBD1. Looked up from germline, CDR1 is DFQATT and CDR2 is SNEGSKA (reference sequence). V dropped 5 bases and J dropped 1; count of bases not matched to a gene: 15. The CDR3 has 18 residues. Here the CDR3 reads CSAPGRKSGTGGNTEAFF. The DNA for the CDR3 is TGCAGTGCTCCAGGAAGAAAAAGTGGGACAGGGGGGAACACTGAAGCTTTCTTT.

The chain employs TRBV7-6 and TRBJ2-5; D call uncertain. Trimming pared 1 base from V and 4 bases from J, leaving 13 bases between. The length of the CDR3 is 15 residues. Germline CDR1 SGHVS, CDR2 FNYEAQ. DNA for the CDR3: TGTGCCAGCAGCTTAGGTCCTAGTCCTGGAGAGACCCAGTACTTC. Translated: CASSLGPSPGETQYF. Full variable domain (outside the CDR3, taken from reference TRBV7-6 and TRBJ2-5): GAGVSQSPRYKVTKRGQDVALRCDPISGHVSLYWYRQALGQGPEFLTYFNYEAQQDKSGLPNDRFSAERPEGSISTLTIQRTEQRDSAMYRCASSLGPSPGETQYFGPGTRLLVL.